This T cell receptor beta chain was profiled in a study of beta chain features in type 1 diabetes. The CDR3 extends over 13 amino acids. Germline V gene sequence: CDR1 LGHNA, CDR2 YSLEER. V lost 0 bases to trimming and J lost 5 bases, with 5 bases between them. The sample holds a few counts of this clone. The authors reverse transcribed all of the isolated RNA, so sequencing captured expressed TCRB transcripts. TCRdb's copy holds only in-frame clones and misses some; the assay was immunoSEQ multiplex PCR. The table lists some 900,000 clones, roughly 16% of them singletons. The chain carries TRBV4-3 and TRBJ1-5; the D is unclear. This clonotype was obtained from a woman younger than 35 in good health. Sequenced sample: naive CD4+ T cells from blood. CDR3 sequence: CASSQDPDQPQHF. The CDR3 bases are TGCGCCAGCAGCCAAGATCCAGATCAGCCCCAGCATTTT.